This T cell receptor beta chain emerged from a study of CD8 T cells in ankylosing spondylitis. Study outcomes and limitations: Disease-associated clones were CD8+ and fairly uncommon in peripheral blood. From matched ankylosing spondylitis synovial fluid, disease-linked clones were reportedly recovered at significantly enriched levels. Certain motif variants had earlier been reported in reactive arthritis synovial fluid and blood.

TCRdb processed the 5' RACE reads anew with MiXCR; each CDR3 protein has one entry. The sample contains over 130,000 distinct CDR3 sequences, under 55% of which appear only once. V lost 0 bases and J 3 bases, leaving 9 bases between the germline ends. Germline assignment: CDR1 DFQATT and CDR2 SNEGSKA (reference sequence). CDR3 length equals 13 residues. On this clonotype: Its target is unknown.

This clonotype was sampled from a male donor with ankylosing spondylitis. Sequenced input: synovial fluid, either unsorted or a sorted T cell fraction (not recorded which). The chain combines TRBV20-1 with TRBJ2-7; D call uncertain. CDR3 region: CSAREETYYEQYF. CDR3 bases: TGCAGTGCTAGAGAGGAGACTTACTACGAGCAGTACTTC.